Sequencing of this T cell receptor beta chain was carried out in a study of blood T cells in healthy people across ages. Study-level findings and limits: Diversity figures based on one million T cells were deemed too low.

This clonotype was seen only a few times. Its specificity is not known. Alongside a J-beta primer mix, a sample-barcoded 5' primer served in a second PCR lasting about 6 to 12 cycles. Each of the cDNA molecules was tagged by a template-switch adaptor with 12 random nucleotides. Each CDR3 protein is one row after TCRdb ran MiXCR on the 5' RACE reads. This table holds approximately 1,000,000 distinct CDR3 sequences, 30% to 40% found once. V lost 6 bases and J lost 5, with 16 bases in between. The CDR3 contains 13 residues. Germline CDR1 and CDR2: DFQATT and SNEGSKA (reference sequence). The V and J genes are TRBV20-1 and TRBJ2-5, with D maybe TRBD1 (6 bases). Sequenced input: blood. The sequence derives from a man aged 18 to 35 in good health. CDR3 nucleotide sequence: TGCAGTGCGCTTTACAGGGTTATGGAGACCCAGTACTTC. It translates to CSALYRVMETQYF.